The sequence of this T cell receptor (beta chain) was determined in a study of beta chain features in type 1 diabetes. Study-wide points: In comparison with healthy donors, patients had naive, central memory and Treg TCRB repertoires that appeared more similar. Possibly, sequencing cDNA over-represented cells that had high TCR expression levels.

The table lists this clone with a few counts. What it binds is unknown. Researchers reported sorting CD4+ naive, central memory, regulatory and stem cell-like memory cells via CD45RO/CCR7/CD25/CD127/CD95/CD27. In germline, CDR1 is SGHVS, CDR2 FQNEAQ. CDR3 length equals 17 residues. V shed 1 base and J shed 0 bases, with 13 bases lying between them. The entirety of the isolated RNA underwent reverse transcription, so expressed TCRB transcripts were sequenced. Measured with immunoSEQ multiplex PCR; TCRdb has only the in-frame clones, and not every one. The repertoire holds some 900,000 clones, with under 20% as singletons.

This chain links TRBV7-8 with TRBJ2-1; D tentatively fits TRBD1 or TRBD2 (6 bases each). The sequencing sample was made of naive CD4+ T cells from blood. This receptor was identified in a woman younger than 35 in good health. The CDR3 is CASSLGGAASSYNEQFF. The DNA of the CDR3 is TGTGCCAGCAGCTTAGGGGGGGCGGCGAGCTCCTACAATGAGCAGTTCTTC.